This passage covers 21 T cell receptor beta chains from one sample sequenced in a study of cytomegalovirus exposure and HLA in healthy donors. PCR amplification relied on 60 Vbeta primers (plus 13 Jbeta primers). TCRdb's copy holds only in-frame clones and misses some; the assay was immunoSEQ multiplex PCR. The data show some 96,000 clones, around 64% seen once. Sequenced input: PBMCs. These receptors were taken from a man in his 60s in good health and CMV-seronegative.

The gene calls are TRBV15 and TRBJ2-3; TRBD2 aligns across 7 bases. Trimming at V came to 7 bases and at J to 5 bases, leaving 12 bases not matched to a gene. CDR1 and CDR2 from the germline V gene are LNHNV and YYDKDF (reference sequence). This CDR3 contains 15 residues. The CDR3 protein is CATNDRDYGGDTQYF. The CDR3 DNA follows: TGTGCCACCAACGACCGGGACTACGGGGGAGATACGCAGTATTTT. The variable domain in full, with the rest retrieved from reference TRBV15 and TRBJ2-3, is DAMVIQNPRYQVTQFGKPVTLSCSQTLNHNVMYWYQQKSSQAPKLLFHYYDKDFNNEADTPDNFQSRRPNTSFCFLDIRSPGLGDTAMYLCATNDRDYGGDTQYFGPGTRLTVL.

The chain carries TRBV4-1 and TRBJ1-2; D uncertain. Deletions cut 0 bases from V and 5 bases from J, with 13 bases between. The germline V gene encodes CDR1 MGHRA and CDR2 YSYEKL. The CDR3 covers 15 residues. CDR3 DNA sequence: TGCGCCAGCAGCCAAGATTTCGGAGGGCCTTATGGCTACACCTTC. Its translation is CASSQDFGGPYGYTF.

This clone was seen only a few times. This chain joins TRBV6-4 and TRBJ1-1; D gene ambiguous. V gave up 5 bases and J gave up 4 bases, with 11 bases separating them. From germline, CDR1 is MRHNA and CDR2 SNTAGT. The CDR3 has 13 amino acids. The CDR3 spells CASSLKGGTEAFF. CDR3 DNA: TGTGCCAGCAGTCTAAAGGGAGGCACTGAAGCTTTCTTT.

V usage is TRBV7-9 and J usage is TRBJ1-1; 8 positions match TRBD1. The V and J ends lost 5 bases and 4 bases, in that order; junction bases with no gene match: 9. CDR3 length equals 15 residues. In germline, CDR1 is SEHNR, CDR2 FQNEAQ (reference sequence). The CDR3 protein is CASSAGQGGGTEAFF. In DNA, the CDR3 is TGTGCCAGCAGCGCCGGACAGGGCGGGGGCACTGAAGCTTTCTTT.

The sample holds a few counts of this clone. The chain combines TRBV19 with TRBJ2-4; D remains unclear. The CDR3 runs 14 residues. V was clipped by 4 bases and J by 3 bases, with 10 bases between them. Germline CDR1 LNHDA, CDR2 SQIVND (reference sequence). The CDR3 here is CASSTPRIKNIQYF. The CDR3 coding sequence is TGTGCCAGTAGTACCCCCAGAATCAAAAACATTCAGTACTTC.

The J gene is TRBJ1-1, the V gene TRBV29-1; weak D call: TRBD1 (6 bases). The germline V and J ends were trimmed by 6 bases and 3 bases, with 11 bases remaining between them. Germline assignment: CDR1 SQVTM and CDR2 ANQGSEA. The CDR3 totals 12 residues. The CDR3 DNA sequence: TGCAGCGTCGGGAGGGGGGACACTGAAGCTTTCTTT. This translates into CSVGRGDTEAFF.

The chain links TRBV19 to TRBJ1-1; unclear D gene. The V and J ends lost 6 bases and 8 bases respectively, with 13 bases between them. The CDR3 is 12 residues long. The germline V gene has CDR1 LNHDA and CDR2 SQIVND (reference sequence). DNA for the CDR3: TGTGCCAGTAGCCTCTCTATCGGGGAAGCTTTCTTT. This encodes CASSLSIGEAFF.

The V and J genes are TRBV13 and TRBJ1-5; D is unclear. The CDR3 covers 12 residues. V lost 2 bases and J 6 bases, leaving 5 bases between the germline ends. Germline CDR1 PRHDT, CDR2 FYEKMQ (reference sequence). The CDR3 spells CASSLSSQPQHF. The CDR3 nucleotides are TGTGCCAGCAGCTTAAGTAGTCAGCCCCAGCATTTT.

The chain carries TRBV28 and TRBJ1-5; a weak D match, TRBD1 (5 bases). V dropped 5 bases and J dropped 5 bases, with 16 bases sitting between them. CDR1 and CDR2 (germline): MDHEN, SYDVKM. The CDR3 has 15 amino acids. CDR3 nucleotides: TGTGCCAGCAGTCCCCTCAGGGTAAGCCATCAGCCCCAGCATTTT. Its protein product is CASSPLRVSHQPQHF.

The V gene is TRBV2, the J gene TRBJ2-1, with TRBD1 as a possible D gene (6 bases). Germline assignment: CDR1 SNHLY and CDR2 FYNNEI. V gave up 5 bases and J gave up 4 bases, with 12 bases separating them. The CDR3 spans 14 residues. DNA for the CDR3: TGTGCCAGCAGTCAATACGGACAGTACAATGAGCAGTTCTTC. It translates to CASSQYGQYNEQFF.

The chain is built from TRBV6-5 and TRBJ1-1; 9 bases fit TRBD1. The trim removed 5 bases at V and 9 bases at J, leaving 7 bases unmatched. The length of the CDR3 is 13 residues. The germline CDR1 and CDR2 sequences are MNHEY and SVGAGI. CDR3 residues: CASSIGGQGKAFF. CDR3 nucleotide sequence: TGTGCCAGCAGTATAGGGGGACAGGGAAAAGCTTTCTTT.

The chain carries TRBV6-5 and TRBJ1-6; 7 nucleotides match TRBD1. V was clipped by 9 bases and J by 3 bases; unmatched bases: 8. Germline CDR1 and CDR2: MNHEY and SVGAGI. The CDR3 is 15 amino acids. CDR3 DNA: TGTGCCAGTACCCGGGACAGTCTCTATAATTCACCCCTCCACTTT. Its protein product is CASTRDSLYNSPLHF.

V gene TRBV5-4 combines with J gene TRBJ2-2, with 8 bases aligning to TRBD1. Germline V gives CDR1 SGHNT, CDR2 YYREEE (reference sequence). The CDR3 extends over 16 amino acids. V gave up 3 bases and J gave up 0 bases; unmatched junction bases: 4. For the CDR3, the DNA is TGTGCCAGCAGCTCTTGGACAGGGACGAACACCGGGGAGCTGTTTTTT. Translating gives CASSSWTGTNTGELFF.

As concerns this clone: Germline and junction disagree at one end, which may indicate a read error. The chain recombines TRBV7-9 with TRBJ2-5; 10 nucleotides match TRBD1. Per germline, CDR1 SEHNR and CDR2 FQNEAQ (reference sequence). The CDR3 loop spans 16 amino acids. The CDR3 sequence: CSSSLGDRGLQETQYF. As DNA, the CDR3 is TGTTCCAGCAGCTTAGGGGACAGGGGTCTCCAAGAGACCCAGTACTTC.

The V call is TRBV2, the J call TRBJ1-5; TRBD1 aligns across 9 bases. Germline V gene data show CDR1 as SNHLY and CDR2 as FYNNEI. V was pared by 6 bases and J by 5 bases, with 2 bases of the junction left unmatched. The CDR3 is made up of 13 amino acids. The CDR3 coding sequence is TGTGCCAGCAGCCGGACAGGGGATCAGCCCCAGCATTTT. This gives the protein CASSRTGDQPQHF. The variable domain in full, with the rest retrieved from reference TRBV2 and TRBJ1-5, is EPEVTQTPSHQVTQMGQEVILRCVPISNHLYFYWYRQILGQKVEFLVSFYNNEISEKSEIFDDQFSVERPDGSNFTLKIRSTKLEDSAMYFCASSRTGDQPQHFGDGTRLSIL.

V and J are TRBV25-1 and TRBJ2-7; possible D gene TRBD2, 5 bases. Germline V gene lookup returns CDR1 MGHDK and CDR2 SYGVNS. There are 13 residues in the CDR3. V lost 0 bases and J 2 bases, leaving 5 bases between the germline ends. The CDR3 region has the DNA TGTGCCAGCAGTGAATACGGGACCTACGAGCAGTACTTC. Residues: CASSEYGTYEQYF.

The V call is TRBV7-9, the J call TRBJ2-2; D gene unclear. Trimming stripped 5 bases from V and 1 base from J, with 14 bases between. This CDR3 has 16 residues. From germline, CDR1 is SEHNR and CDR2 FQNEAQ (reference sequence). This chain's CDR3 is CASSPRGARNTGELFF. The CDR3 bases are TGTGCCAGCAGCCCCCGAGGAGCGAGGAACACCGGGGAGCTGTTTTTT.

This clone was seen a handful of times. The V and J genes are TRBV27 and TRBJ2-4; D perhaps matches TRBD2 (5 bases). V was shortened by 5 bases and J by 1 base, with 18 bases between the two germline ends. The V gene's germline CDR1 is MNHEY and CDR2 SMNVEV (reference sequence). This CDR3 has 17 amino acids. DNA of the CDR3: TGTGCCAGCAGTACTAGGACCCGAGTAACCGCCAAAAACATTCAGTACTTC. Its translation is CASSTRTRVTAKNIQYF.

Worth noting for this clone: The same CDR3 arises from other DNA sequences in this sample as well. V and J are TRBV6-1 and TRBJ1-6; 8 nucleotides match TRBD1. V gave up 2 bases and J gave up 6 bases; unmatched junction bases: 3. CDR3 size: 15 residues. In germline, CDR1 is MNHNS, CDR2 SASEGT. CDR3 sequence reads: CASSENQGANSPLHF. The CDR3 DNA sequence: TGTGCCAGCAGTGAAAATCAGGGGGCTAATTCACCCCTCCACTTT.

The chain links TRBV19 to TRBJ1-5, with TRBD1 matching over 9 bases. V was pared by 6 bases and J by 0 bases, with 3 bases of the junction left unmatched. The V gene's germline CDR1 is LNHDA and CDR2 SQIVND (reference sequence). This CDR3 spans 15 amino acids. Here the CDR3 DNA reads TGTGCCAGTAGGGGACAGGGCCCTAGCAATCAGCCCCAGCATTTT. This gives the protein CASRGQGPSNQPQHF.

The chain joins TRBV2 to TRBJ1-1; a possible D gene is TRBD1 (6 bases). Germline-derived CDR1 and CDR2 are SNHLY and FYNNEI. The V end was cut by 9 bases, the J end by 8 bases, with 10 bases between. This CDR3 is 10 amino acids long. CDR3 in amino acids: CASRQVEAFF. CDR3 DNA sequence: TGTGCCAGTAGACAGGTCGAAGCTTTCTTT. The variable domain in full, with the rest retrieved from reference TRBV2 and TRBJ1-1, is EPEVTQTPSHQVTQMGQEVILRCVPISNHLYFYWYRQILGQKVEFLVSFYNNEISEKSEIFDDQFSVERPDGSNFTLKIRSTKLEDSAMYFCASRQVEAFFGQGTRLTVV.